Listed below are T cell receptor beta chains from one sample, sequenced in a study of cytomegalovirus exposure and HLA in healthy donors. Assay: immunoSEQ multiplex PCR; the TCRdb copy retains only in-frame clones and omits some. Seen here are 150,000 to 200,000 clones, approximately 83% observed once, and the top ten hold 3% to 4%. Sequenced sample: PBMCs. These receptors were taken from a male donor in good health and CMV-seronegative. Each CDR3 is given without its conserved first and last residue. The order of the fields is V gene, clone size, J gene, CDR3 protein. The listing skips clone size in some rows; elsewhere it reads once, few, many or a size class.

TRBV6-1	.	TRBJ1-4	ASPYRATNEKLF
TRBV7-8	.	TRBJ2-5	ASSSSSGGGGTQY
TRBV10-3	.	TRBJ2-2	AIGGPKEPFLAGDTGELF
TRBV25-1	few	TRBJ1-1	ASRRNTEAF
TRBV5-1	.	TRBJ2-7	ASSWTGIYEQY
TRBV10-3	.	TRBJ1-5	AINDTGGWQPQH
TRBV6-5	.	TRBJ2-3	ASSLDRTGLADTQY
TRBV6-1	few	TRBJ1-3	ASSEPGGPRSNTIY
TRBV18	.	TRBJ2-1	ASSGPGVNEQF
TRBV5-6	.	TRBJ1-2	ASSSDDRDVYGYT